This entry concerns a single T cell receptor beta chain. In terms of age and location, participants ranged from about 18 to 90 years and lived in under 30 US areas. The CDR3 contains 13 residues. Germline V gives CDR1 SGHNT, CDR2 YYREEE (reference sequence). V was pared by 0 bases and J by 3 bases, with 6 bases between. These data come from a study of blood T cell repertoires in COVID-19. Study at large: Acute and convalescent COVID-19 samples came from the United States, Italy and Spain.

Per the original data handling: From reference gene primer amplification, estimates of nucleated cell counts were derived. TCRdb's table, derived via immunoSEQ multiplex PCR, lists solely in-frame clones and lacks some. V and J calls and clone size follow that table, whereas D and trimming were derived from the DNA. Here the sample spans roughly 230,000 clones, around nine tenths being singletons. The gene calls are TRBV5-4 and TRBJ1-2; perhaps TRBD1 as D (6 bases). The sequenced sample was PBMCs or T cells enriched from blood (not recorded which). The origin of this receptor is a woman aged 25 to 39 with acute COVID-19. The CDR3 region is CASSLAGDYGYTF. CDR3 coding DNA: TGTGCCAGCAGCTTGGCAGGGGACTATGGCTACACCTTC.